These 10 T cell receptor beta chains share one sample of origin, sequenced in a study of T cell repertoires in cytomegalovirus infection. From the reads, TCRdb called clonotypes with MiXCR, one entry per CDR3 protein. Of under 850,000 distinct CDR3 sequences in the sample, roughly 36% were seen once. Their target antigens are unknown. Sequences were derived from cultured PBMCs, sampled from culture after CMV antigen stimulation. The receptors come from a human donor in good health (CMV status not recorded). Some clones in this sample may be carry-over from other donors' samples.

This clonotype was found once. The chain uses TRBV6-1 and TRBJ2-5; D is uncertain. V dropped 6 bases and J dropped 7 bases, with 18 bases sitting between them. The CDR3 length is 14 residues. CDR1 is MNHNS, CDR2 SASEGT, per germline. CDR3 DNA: TGTGCCAGCAGCCCCGGTTTAGGCGTCGGGACCCAGTACTTC. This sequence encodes CASSPGLGVGTQYF.

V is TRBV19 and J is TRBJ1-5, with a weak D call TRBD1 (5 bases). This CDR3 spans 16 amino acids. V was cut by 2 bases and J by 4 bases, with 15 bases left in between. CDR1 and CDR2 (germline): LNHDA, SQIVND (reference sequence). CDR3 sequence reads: CASSITAEDRNQPQHF. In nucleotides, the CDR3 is TGTGCCAGTAGTATAACCGCGGAAGACAGAAATCAGCCCCAGCATTTT.

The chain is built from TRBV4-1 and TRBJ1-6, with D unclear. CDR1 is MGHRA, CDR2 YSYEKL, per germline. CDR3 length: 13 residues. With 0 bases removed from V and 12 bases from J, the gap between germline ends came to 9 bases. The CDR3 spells CASSQEQLRPLHF. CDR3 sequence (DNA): TGCGCCAGCAGCCAAGAACAACTGCGACCCCTCCACTTT.

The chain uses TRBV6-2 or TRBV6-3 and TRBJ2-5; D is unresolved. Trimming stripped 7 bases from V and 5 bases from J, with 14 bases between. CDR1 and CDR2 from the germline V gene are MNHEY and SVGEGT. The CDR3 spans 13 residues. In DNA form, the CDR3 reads TGTGCCAGCACCTCGTGGGGTGGGGAGACCCAGTACTTC. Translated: CASTSWGGETQYF.

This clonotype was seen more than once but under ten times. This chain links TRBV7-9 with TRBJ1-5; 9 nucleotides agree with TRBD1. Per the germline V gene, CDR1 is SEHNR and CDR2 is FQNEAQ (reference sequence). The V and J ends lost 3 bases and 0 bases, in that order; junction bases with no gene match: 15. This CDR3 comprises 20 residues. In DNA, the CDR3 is TGTGCCAGCAGCTTTGTATCGGGACAGGGTGATTATTATAGCAATCAGCCCCAGCATTTT. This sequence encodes CASSFVSGQGDYYSNQPQHF.

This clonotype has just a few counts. For the CDR3, the DNA is TGTGCCAGCAGCCATCGGGCAGGAACCTACGAGCAGTACTTC. It codes for CASSHRAGTYEQYF. The genes are TRBV5-4 and TRBJ2-7; D remains ambiguous. V shed 4 bases and J shed 2 bases, with 13 bases lying between them. This CDR3 contains 14 residues. Germline V gene sequence: CDR1 SGHNT, CDR2 YYREEE (reference sequence).

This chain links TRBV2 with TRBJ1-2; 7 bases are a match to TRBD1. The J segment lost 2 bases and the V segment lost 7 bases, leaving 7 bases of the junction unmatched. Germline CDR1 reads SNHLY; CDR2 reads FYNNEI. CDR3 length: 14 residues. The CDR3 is CASKPGQMNYGYTF. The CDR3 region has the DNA TGTGCCAGCAAGCCGGGACAGATGAACTATGGCTACACCTTC.

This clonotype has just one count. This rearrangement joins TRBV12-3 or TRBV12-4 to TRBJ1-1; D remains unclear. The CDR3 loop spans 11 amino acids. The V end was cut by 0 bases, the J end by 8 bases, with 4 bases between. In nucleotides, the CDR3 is TGTGCCAGCAGTTTAGCGGAAGAAGCTTTCTTT. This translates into CASSLAEEAFF.

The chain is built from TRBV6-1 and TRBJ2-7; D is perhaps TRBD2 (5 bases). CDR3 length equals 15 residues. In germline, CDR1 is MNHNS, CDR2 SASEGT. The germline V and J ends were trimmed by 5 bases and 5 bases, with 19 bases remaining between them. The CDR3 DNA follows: TGTGCCAGCAGTTACGCGGGTCCCTCCCGGGACGAGCAGTACTTC. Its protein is CASSYAGPSRDEQYF.

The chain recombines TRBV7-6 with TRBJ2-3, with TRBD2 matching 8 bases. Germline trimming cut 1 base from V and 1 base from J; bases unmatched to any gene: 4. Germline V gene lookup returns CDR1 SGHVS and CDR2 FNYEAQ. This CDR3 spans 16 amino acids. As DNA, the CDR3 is TGTGCCAGCAGCTTAGTACCGACTAGCGGCACAGATACGCAGTATTTT. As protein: CASSLVPTSGTDTQYF. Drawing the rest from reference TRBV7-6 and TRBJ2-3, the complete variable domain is GAGVSQSPRYKVTKRGQDVALRCDPISGHVSLYWYRQALGQGPEFLTYFNYEAQQDKSGLPNDRFSAERPEGSISTLTIQRTEQRDSAMYRCASSLVPTSGTDTQYFGPGTRLTVL.